This T cell receptor (beta chain) came from a study of response to subunit inactivated influenza vaccine. Study findings and constraints: Authors suggested each seasonal flu vaccination may recruit only limited numbers of new T cells.

This clonotype was seen only a few times. No antigen is known for it. MiXCR, applied by TCRdb to the RT-PCR reads, yields one record per CDR3 protein. This table holds about 700,000 distinct CDR3 sequences, around 14% found once. Germline CDR1 is SGHDN and CDR2 is FVKESK. This CDR3 comprises 12 residues. V lost 2 bases, J lost 6 bases, and 7 bases lay in between. The receptor comes from a man in his fifties who received an inactivated influenza vaccine. Specimen: PBMCs from blood, collected 14 to 15 days before vaccination. This rearrangement joins TRBV14 to TRBJ1-1; D remains ambiguous. DNA for the CDR3: TGTGCCAGCAGCCAATTAACAGCTGAAGCTTTCTTT. This encodes CASSQLTAEAFF.